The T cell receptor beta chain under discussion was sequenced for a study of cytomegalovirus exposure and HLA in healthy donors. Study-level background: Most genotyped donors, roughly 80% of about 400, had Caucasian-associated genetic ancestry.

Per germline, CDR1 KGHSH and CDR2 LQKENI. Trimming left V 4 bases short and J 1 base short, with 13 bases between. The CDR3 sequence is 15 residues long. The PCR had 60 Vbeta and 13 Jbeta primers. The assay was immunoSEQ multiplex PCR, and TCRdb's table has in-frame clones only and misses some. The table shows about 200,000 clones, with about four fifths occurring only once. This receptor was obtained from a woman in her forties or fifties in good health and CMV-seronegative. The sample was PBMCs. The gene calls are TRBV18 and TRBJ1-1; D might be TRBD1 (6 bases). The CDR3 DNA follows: TGTGCCAGCTCACTGAAAGGGGGGGGGAACACTGAAGCTTTCTTT. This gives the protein CASSLKGGGNTEAFF.